The TCR beta chain described here comes from a study of blood T cell repertoires in COVID-19. Across the whole study: PBMCs, B-cell-depleted T cells, or T cells were the source of the cDNA or gDNA that made up the material.

Germline CDR1 reads SGHRS; CDR2 reads YFSETQ. The V and J ends lost 1 base and 5 bases respectively, with 10 bases between them. CDR3 length: 13 residues. Per the authors' pipeline: Estimation of nucleated cell counts relied on the amplification of reference gene primers. Profiling relied on immunoSEQ multiplex PCR, and the TCRdb table lists in-frame clones only, not all of them. D and trimming come from the DNA, and the V and J calls and clone size come from that table. The sample has hundreds of thousands of clones, about 73% seen once. Sequenced material: peripheral blood. The source of this sequence is a woman older than 75 with acute or convalescent COVID-19. This sequence joins TRBV5-1 and TRBJ2-7; D possibly corresponds to TRBD2 (6 bases). The CDR3 sequence: CASSLWGEDEQYF. CDR3 DNA: TGCGCCAGCAGCTTGTGGGGGGAGGACGAGCAGTACTTC.